This T cell receptor beta chain was recovered during a study of CD8+ T cells in alopecia areata. Across the study: Female approximately 7-10-week-old C3H/HeJ recipients received skin from roughly 6-12-month-old C3H/HeJ graft donors with spontaneous alopecia.

Extracted RNA was reverse transcribed into cDNA, the sequencing template. Profiled with immunoSEQ multiplex PCR; TCRdb holds only in-frame clones, not every one. The data show some 120,000 clones, with none appearing a single time. The CDR3 is made up of 14 amino acids. V was clipped by 0 bases and J by 9 bases, with 9 bases between them. CDR1 NSQYPW and CDR2 LRSPGD come from the germline V gene (reference sequence). As concerns this clone: At residue 11, the TCRdb protein departs from the DNA translation, so the protein shown here was derived from the DNA itself. The gene names here belong to mouse. The CDR3 goes on 3 residues after the read ends, and that part is filled in from the germline J gene.

The sample comprised lesional skin. The gene calls are TRBV1 and TRBJ1-6; possible D gene TRBD1, 5 bases. TRBJ1-6 belongs to the ORF category, with a function that is uncertain. The TCR sequence derives from a C3H/HeJ mouse with alopecia areata. The mouse line has the MHC haplotype H2-k. The CDR3 bases that were read are TGCACCTGCAGTGCAGAGAGGGGTATTTCGCCC. Amino acid sequence: CTCSAERGISP. The full CDR3 reads CTCSAERGISPLYF.